This entry features one TCR beta chain sequence. Its antigen is as yet unknown. The table came from immunoSEQ multiplex PCR; TCRdb's copy has only in-frame clones and leaves some out. The sample holds tens of thousands of clones; roughly 91% are singletons and the top ten take 0.7% to 0.95%. This sample is part of a study of a mutant IDH1 vaccine in newly diagnosed glioma. The overall study: Vaccination was launched 4-6 weeks after radiotherapy alone, or with temozolomide cycles. Treated patients had a mean age of approximately 41 years and a sex split that was around 60% male and roughly 40% female. Previous care, which was radiotherapy, temozolomide, or both, most often involved both.

The time point was: week 47, end of study. In every dose of vaccine, 300 ug of mutant IDH1 20-mer peptide was given alongside topical imiquimod. The CDR3 is 12 amino acids. The V end lost 0 bases, the J end lost 5 bases, and 4 bases lay between the germline ends. CDR1 and CDR2 from the germline V gene are SGDLS and YYNGEE. General study results and limits: Shifts in the top peripheral T cell clonotypes seemed unrelated to pseudoprogression.

Material: PBMCs, obtained from a glioma patient whose treatment included an IDH1 peptide vaccine. The chain uses TRBV9 and TRBJ2-3; unclear D gene. The sequence derives from a woman between 45 and 60 years old with glioma. This chain's CDR3 is CASSVGLDTQYF. CDR3 bases: TGTGCCAGCAGCGTAGGGCTAGATACGCAGTATTTT.